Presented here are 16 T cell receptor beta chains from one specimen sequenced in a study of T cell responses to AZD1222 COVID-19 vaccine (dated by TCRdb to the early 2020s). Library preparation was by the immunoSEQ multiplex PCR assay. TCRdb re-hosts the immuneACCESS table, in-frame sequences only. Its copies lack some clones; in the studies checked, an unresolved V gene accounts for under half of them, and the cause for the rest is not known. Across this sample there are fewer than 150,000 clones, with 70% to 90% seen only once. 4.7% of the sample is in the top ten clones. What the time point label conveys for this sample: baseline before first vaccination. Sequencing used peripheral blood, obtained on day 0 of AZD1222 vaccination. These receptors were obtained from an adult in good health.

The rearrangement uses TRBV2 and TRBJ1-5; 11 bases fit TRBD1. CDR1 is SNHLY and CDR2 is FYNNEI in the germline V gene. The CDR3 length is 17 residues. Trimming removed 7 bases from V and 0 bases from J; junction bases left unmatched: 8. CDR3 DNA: TGTGCCAGCAACGGACAGGGGGCAGGATATAGCAATCAGCCCCAGCATTTT. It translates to CASNGQGAGYSNQPQHF.

CDR3 sequence reads: CASSLPLGQGDEKLFF. The CDR3 region has the DNA TGCGCCAGCAGCTTGCCCCTAGGACAGGGGGATGAAAAACTGTTTTTT. The rearrangement joins TRBV5-1 to TRBJ1-4; 10 bases match TRBD1. This CDR3 contains 16 residues. Germline assignment: CDR1 SGHRS and CDR2 YFSETQ. J was trimmed by 6 bases and V by 1 base; bases with no gene match: 6.

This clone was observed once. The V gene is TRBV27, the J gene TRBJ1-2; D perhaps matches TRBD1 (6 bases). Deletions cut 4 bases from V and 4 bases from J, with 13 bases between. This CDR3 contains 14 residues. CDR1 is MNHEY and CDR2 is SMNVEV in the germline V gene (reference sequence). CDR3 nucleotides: TGTGCCAGCAGTTCGCAGAGGACAGTCTATGGCTACACCTTC. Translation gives CASSSQRTVYGYTF.

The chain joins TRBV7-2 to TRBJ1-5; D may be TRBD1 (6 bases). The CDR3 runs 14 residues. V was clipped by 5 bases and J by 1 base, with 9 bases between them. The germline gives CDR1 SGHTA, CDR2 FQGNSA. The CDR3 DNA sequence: TGTGCCAGCAGCCCACAGGGAAGCAATCAGCCCCAGCATTTT. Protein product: CASSPQGSNQPQHF.

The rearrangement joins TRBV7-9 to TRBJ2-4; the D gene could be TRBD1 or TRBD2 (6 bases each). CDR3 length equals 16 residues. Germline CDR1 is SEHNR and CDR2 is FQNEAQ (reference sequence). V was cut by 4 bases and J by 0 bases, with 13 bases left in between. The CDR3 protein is CASSSPQGLAKNIQYF. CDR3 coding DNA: TGTGCCAGCAGCTCCCCACAGGGACTAGCCAAAAACATTCAGTACTTC.

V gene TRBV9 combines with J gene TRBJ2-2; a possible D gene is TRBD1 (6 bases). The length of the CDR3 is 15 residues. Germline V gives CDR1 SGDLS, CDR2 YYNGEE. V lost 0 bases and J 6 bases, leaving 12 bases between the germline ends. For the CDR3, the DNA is TGTGCCAGCAGCGTAGCTACAGGGACATCCGGGGAGCTGTTTTTT. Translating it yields CASSVATGTSGELFF.

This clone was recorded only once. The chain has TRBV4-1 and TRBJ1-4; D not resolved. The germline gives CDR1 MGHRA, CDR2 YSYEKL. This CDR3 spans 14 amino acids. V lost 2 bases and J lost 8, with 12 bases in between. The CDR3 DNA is TGCGCCAGCAGCCAAATGGGCTTCGGGGAAAAACTGTTTTTT. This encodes CASSQMGFGEKLFF.

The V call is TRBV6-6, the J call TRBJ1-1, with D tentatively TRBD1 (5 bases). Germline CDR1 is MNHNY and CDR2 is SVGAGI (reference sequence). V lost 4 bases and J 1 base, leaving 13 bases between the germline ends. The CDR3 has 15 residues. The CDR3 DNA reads TGTGCCAGCAGTTTTACGGGGCTATCGAACACTGAAGCTTTCTTT. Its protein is CASSFTGLSNTEAFF.

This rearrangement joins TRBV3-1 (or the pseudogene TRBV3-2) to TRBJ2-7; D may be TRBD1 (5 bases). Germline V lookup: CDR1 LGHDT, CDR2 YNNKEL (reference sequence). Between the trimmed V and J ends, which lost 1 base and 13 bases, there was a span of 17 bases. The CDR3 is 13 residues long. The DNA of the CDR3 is TGTGCCAGCAGCCAAGGCTCTTTTATAGGACATTACTTC. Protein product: CASSQGSFIGHYF.

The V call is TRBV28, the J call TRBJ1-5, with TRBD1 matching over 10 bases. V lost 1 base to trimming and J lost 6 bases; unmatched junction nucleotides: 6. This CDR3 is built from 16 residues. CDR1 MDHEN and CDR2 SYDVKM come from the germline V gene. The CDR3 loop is CASSLYGQGVGQPQHF. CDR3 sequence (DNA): TGTGCCAGCAGTTTATATGGACAGGGGGTTGGTCAGCCCCAGCATTTT.

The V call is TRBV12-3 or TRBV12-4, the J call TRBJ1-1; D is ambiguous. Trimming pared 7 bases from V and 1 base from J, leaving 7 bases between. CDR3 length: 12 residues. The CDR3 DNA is TGTGCCAGCACCCCAGGGAACACTGAAGCTTTCTTT. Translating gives CASTPGNTEAFF.

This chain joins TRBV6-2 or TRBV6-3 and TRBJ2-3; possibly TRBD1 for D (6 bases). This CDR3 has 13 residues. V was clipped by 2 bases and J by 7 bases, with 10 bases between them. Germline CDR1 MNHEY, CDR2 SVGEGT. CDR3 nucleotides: TGTGCCAGCAGTTACGGACAGCCTTATACGCAGTATTTT. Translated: CASSYGQPYTQYF.

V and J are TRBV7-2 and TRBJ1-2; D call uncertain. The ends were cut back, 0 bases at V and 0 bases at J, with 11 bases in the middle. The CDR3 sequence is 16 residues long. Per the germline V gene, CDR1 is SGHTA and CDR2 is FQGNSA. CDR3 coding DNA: TGTGCCAGCAGCTTAGCGCTATCCAGGTCTAACTATGGCTACACCTTC. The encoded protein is CASSLALSRSNYGYTF.

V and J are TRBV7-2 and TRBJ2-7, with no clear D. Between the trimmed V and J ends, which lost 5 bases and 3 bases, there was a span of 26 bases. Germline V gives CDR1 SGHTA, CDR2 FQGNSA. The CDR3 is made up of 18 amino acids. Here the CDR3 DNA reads TGTGCCAGCAGCGCGCGGTCCGAGTCCTTGGGCCCCCTCTACGAGCAGTACTTC. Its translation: CASSARSESLGPLYEQYF.

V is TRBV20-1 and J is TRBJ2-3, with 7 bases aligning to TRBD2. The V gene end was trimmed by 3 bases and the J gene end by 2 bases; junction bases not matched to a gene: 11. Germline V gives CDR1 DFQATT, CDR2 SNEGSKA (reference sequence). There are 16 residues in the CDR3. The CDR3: CSASVGLADLTDTQYF. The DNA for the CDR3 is TGCAGTGCTAGTGTCGGGCTAGCGGACCTCACAGATACGCAGTATTTT.

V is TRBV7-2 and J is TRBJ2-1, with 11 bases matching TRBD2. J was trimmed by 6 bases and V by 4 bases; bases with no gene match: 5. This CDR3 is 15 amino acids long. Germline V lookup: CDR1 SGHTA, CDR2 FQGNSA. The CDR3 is CASSYSGRARNEQFF. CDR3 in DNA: TGTGCCAGCAGCTATAGCGGGAGGGCCCGCAATGAGCAGTTCTTC.